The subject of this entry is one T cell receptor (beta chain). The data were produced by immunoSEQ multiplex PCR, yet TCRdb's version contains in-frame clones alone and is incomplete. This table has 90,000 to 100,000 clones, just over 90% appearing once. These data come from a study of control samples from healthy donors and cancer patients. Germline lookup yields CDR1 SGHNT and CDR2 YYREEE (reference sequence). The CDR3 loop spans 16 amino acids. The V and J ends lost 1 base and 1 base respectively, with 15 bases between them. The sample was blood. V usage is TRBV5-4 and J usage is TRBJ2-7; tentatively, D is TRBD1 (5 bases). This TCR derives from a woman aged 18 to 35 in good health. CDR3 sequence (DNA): TGTGCCAGCAGCTTGAAGACAGCTCAAACTTCCTACGAGCAGTACTTC. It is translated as CASSLKTAQTSYEQYF.